Described below is a single T cell receptor beta chain sequence and its context. Its matching antigen is unknown. The people who gave samples were healthy Caucasians from Russia, aged about 6 to 100. They isolated at least 6 million PBMCs from each sample. This record belongs to a study of blood T cells in healthy people across ages. Whole-study findings and limits: Higher diversity, along with more naive CD4+ cells, distinguished long-lived donors from aged donors.

The germline CDR1 and CDR2 sequences are SGHNT and YENEEA. CDR3 length: 15 amino acids. V was clipped by 5 bases and J by 2 bases, with 15 bases between them. A J-beta primer mix and a sample-barcoded 5' primer were used in a second PCR of roughly 6 to 11 cycles. Each of the samples gave a minimum of 3 million paired-end reads that contained CDR3. One entry per CDR3 protein results from TCRdb running MiXCR on the 5' RACE reads. The sample comprises some 1.8 million distinct CDR3 sequences, 35% to 50% of which are singletons, and 23% rests with the top ten. This sequence originates from a human donor in good health. The source material was blood. The chain couples TRBV11-3 to TRBJ2-5, with D perhaps TRBD1 or TRBD2 (5 bases each). CDR3 loop: CASSPRGRWQETQYF. CDR3 in DNA: TGTGCCAGCAGCCCCCGGGGCCGGTGGCAAGAGACCCAGTACTTC.